This TCR beta chain came from a study of blood T cell repertoires in COVID-19. At the level of the study: PBMCs, B-cell-depleted T cells, or T cells were the source of the cDNA or gDNA that made up the material.

The assay was immunoSEQ multiplex PCR, and TCRdb's table has in-frame clones only and misses some. Of 450,000 to 500,000 clones listed, less than 90% were seen once; the top ten hold roughly 8.5%. V was pared by 7 bases and J by 9 bases, with 10 bases of the junction left unmatched. Per germline, CDR1 LGHNT and CDR2 FRNRAP. The CDR3 sequence is 15 residues long. Among Cohort 3 donors, those recovered had two negative PCRs, clearance, or symptom resolution. The specimen sequenced was PBMCs or T cells enriched from blood (not recorded which). The chain is built from TRBV12-5 and TRBJ1-6, with 9 bases lining up with TRBD1. The sequence was collected from a woman aged 55-69 years who had recovered from COVID-19. In DNA form, the CDR3 reads TGTGCTAGTGCCTTCAACAGGGGGCTGGGTTCACCCCTCCACTTT. Residues: CASAFNRGLGSPLHF.